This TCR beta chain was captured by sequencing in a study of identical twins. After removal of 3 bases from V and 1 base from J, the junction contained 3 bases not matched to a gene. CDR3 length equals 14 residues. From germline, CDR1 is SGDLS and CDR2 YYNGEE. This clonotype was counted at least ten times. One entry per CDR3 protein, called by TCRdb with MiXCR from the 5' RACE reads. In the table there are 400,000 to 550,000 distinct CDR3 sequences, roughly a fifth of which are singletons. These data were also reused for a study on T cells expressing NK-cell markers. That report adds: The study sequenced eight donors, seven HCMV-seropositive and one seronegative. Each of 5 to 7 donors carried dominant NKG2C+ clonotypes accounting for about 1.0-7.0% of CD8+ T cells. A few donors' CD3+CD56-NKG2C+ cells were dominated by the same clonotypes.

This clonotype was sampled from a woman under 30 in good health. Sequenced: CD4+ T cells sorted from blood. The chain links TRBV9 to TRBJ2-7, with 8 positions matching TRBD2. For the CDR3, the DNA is TGTGCCAGCAGCGCGACTAGCGATTCCTACGAGCAGTACTTC. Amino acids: CASSATSDSYEQYF. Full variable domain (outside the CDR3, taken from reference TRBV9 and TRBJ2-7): DSGVTQTPKHLITATGQRVTLRCSPRSGDLSVYWYQQSLDQGLQFLIQYYNGEERAKGNILERFSAQQFPDLHSELNLSSLELGDSALYFCASSATSDSYEQYFGPGTRLTVT.